A selection of T cell receptor beta chains follows, all from one sample in a study of radiotherapy plus CTLA-4 blockade in lung cancer. Clones were sequenced by immunoSEQ multiplex PCR, and TCRdb holds only the in-frame ones, with some missing. The sample consists of about 62,000 clones, around 69% of them appearing once. The sample consisted of peripheral blood, taken from a patient treated with radiotherapy plus ipilimumab. These receptors came from a human donor with non-small cell lung cancer who had a complete response to radiotherapy plus ipilimumab. Each CDR3 is given with its conserved first and last residue. The D gene is left open where the match is weak. Only part of the rows carry a size: once, few, many, or a class if the clone is expanded.

clone_size j_call v_call d_call cdr3_aa cdr3_nt
- TRBJ2-7 TRBV6-6 - CASSSGGPYEQYF TGTGCCAGCTCATCAGGAGGCCCCTACGAGCAGTACTTC
few TRBJ2-7 TRBV4-1 TRBD1 CASSQLDRGEQYF TGCGCCAGCAGCCAACTCGACAGGGGCGAGCAGTACTTC
- TRBJ2-3 TRBV2 - CASTKTSWGADTQYF TGTGCCAGCACAAAGACTTCCTGGGGCGCAGATACGCAGTATTTT
- TRBJ1-2 TRBV5-1 TRBD1 CASSTGTANYGYTF TGCGCCAGCAGCACTGGGACAGCCAACTATGGCTACACCTTC
few TRBJ2-7 TRBV5-5 - CASSLVADSEQYF TGTGCCAGCAGCTTGGTTGCGGATTCCGAGCAGTACTTC
- TRBJ2-2 TRBV19 TRBD2 CASSTRTSGRGAGELFF TGTGCCAGTAGTACCCGGACTAGCGGGAGAGGGGCCGGGGAGCTGTTTTTT
- TRBJ1-2 TRBV6-6 - CASRVEYGYTF TGTGCCAGCAGGGTTGAGTATGGCTACACCTTC
- TRBJ1-6 TRBV6-5 - CASSLTQGGNSPLHF TGTGCCAGCAGCCTTACGCAGGGAGGTAATTCACCCCTCCACTTT
- TRBJ2-3 TRBV4-3 TRBD2 CASSQDAPSGVGGNTQYF TGCGCCAGCAGCCAAGATGCACCTAGCGGGGTAGGGGGAAATACGCAGTATTTT
once TRBJ2-4 TRBV5-1 - CASPPGEDLKNIQYF TGCGCCAGCCCCCCCGGGGAGGACCTTAAAAACATTCAGTACTTC
- TRBJ2-7 TRBV7-9 TRBD1 CASRGDRGPNEQYF TGTGCCAGCAGAGGAGACAGGGGTCCCAACGAGCAGTACTTC
- TRBJ2-7 TRBV7-9 TRBD2 CASSFSGGSYEQYF TGTGCCAGCAGCTTTAGCGGGGGTTCCTACGAGCAGTACTTC
once TRBJ1-5 TRBV4-2 TRBD1 CASSHLDRAGSPQHF TGTGCCAGCAGCCATCTCGACAGGGCCGGTTCGCCCCAGCATTTT
- TRBJ2-1 TRBV2 - CASSVAGEQFF TGTGCCAGCAGTGTGGCGGGTGAGCAGTTCTTC
- TRBJ2-2 TRBV11-3 - CASSLASDTGELFF TGTGCCAGCAGCTTAGCGTCCGACACCGGGGAGCTGTTTTTT
- TRBJ1-2 TRBV7-2 - CASSHHLGQGKFNYGYTF TGTGCCAGCAGCCATCACCTAGGGCAGGGGAAATTTAACTATGGCTACACCTTC
- TRBJ2-7 TRBV5-1 - CASSLGGQATTYPRQYF TGCGCCAGCAGCTTGGGAGGGCAGGCCACTACTTACCCTCGGCAGTACTTC
- TRBJ2-1 TRBV11-2 TRBD1 CASSFGQGNNEQFF TGTGCCAGCAGCTTCGGACAGGGGAACAATGAGCAGTTCTTC
- TRBJ1-1 TRBV10-3 - CAISDWIETDTEAFF TGTGCCATCAGTGATTGGATCGAGACAGACACTGAAGCTTTCTTT
- TRBJ1-5 TRBV19 - CASSIQNSNQPQHF TGTGCCAGTAGTATTCAGAATAGCAATCAGCCCCAGCATTTT
- TRBJ2-3 TRBV9 TRBD1 CASSEPGTVGTDTQYF TGTGCCAGCAGCGAGCCCGGGACAGTGGGCACAGATACGCAGTATTTT
- TRBJ2-2 TRBV11-3 TRBD1 CASSKLAGTGESGELFF TGTGCCAGCAGCAAACTCGCCGGGACAGGGGAAAGCGGGGAGCTGTTTTTT
- TRBJ2-4 TRBV18 TRBD2 CASSLRGLAGDIQYF TGTGCCAGCTCATTAAGGGGACTAGCTGGAGACATTCAGTACTTC
few TRBJ1-3 TRBV2 TRBD1 CASMTPPTGWNTIYF TGTGCCAGCATGACCCCACCGACAGGGTGGAACACCATATATTTT
- TRBJ1-3 TRBV30 - CACWRDLSSGNTIYF TGTGCCTGCTGGCGGGACTTGAGCTCTGGAAACACCATATATTTT
few TRBJ1-4 TRBV30 TRBD1 CAWRVTGTGVEKLFF TGTGCCTGGAGGGTCACCGGGACAGGGGTGGAAAAACTGTTTTTT
- TRBJ2-5 TRBV7-2 - CASSPRLRERETQYF TGTGCCAGCAGCCCACGCCTCCGGGAACGGGAGACCCAGTACTTC
- TRBJ1-4 TRBV2 TRBD1 CASSGDRGSSNEKLFF TGTGCCAGCAGTGGGGACAGGGGGTCCTCTAATGAAAAACTGTTTTTT
- TRBJ1-5 TRBV29-1 - CSVRQELGQPQHF TGCAGCGTCCGACAGGAACTCGGTCAGCCCCAGCATTTT
- TRBJ2-7 TRBV7-9 TRBD1 CASSLVGQGAEEQYF TGTGCCAGCAGCTTAGTGGGACAGGGGGCAGAGGAGCAGTACTTC
- TRBJ1-1 TRBV5-1 - CASSLSLSGNTEAFF TGCGCCAGCAGCTTGTCATTATCAGGAAACACTGAAGCTTTCTTT
few TRBJ1-6 TRBV10-2 - CATSSWGLLTNSPLHF TGCGCCACCTCCTCATGGGGGCTTCTTACTAATTCACCCCTCCACTTT
few TRBJ1-4 TRBV19 TRBD1 CASSGTGTGDEKLFF TGTGCCAGTAGCGGTACCGGGACAGGGGATGAAAAACTGTTTTTT